These 7 T cell receptor beta chains originate from one sample sequenced in a study of blood T cell repertoires in COVID-19. Profiled with immunoSEQ multiplex PCR; TCRdb holds only in-frame clones, not every one. The data show around 70,000 clones, with 87% seen just once and around 6.7% held by the top ten. The sample was peripheral blood. The receptors were gathered from a man in his fifties with active COVID-19.

The sample holds one count of this clone. The CDR3 DNA follows: TGCAGCGTCACAAGGACTAGCGGAGCGAACACCGGGGAGCTGTTTTTT. Translation gives CSVTRTSGANTGELFF. The chain recombines TRBV29-1 with TRBJ2-2; 10 nucleotides match TRBD2. Germline trimming cut 6 bases from V and 0 bases from J; bases unmatched to any gene: 7. This CDR3 contains 16 residues. The germline V gene encodes CDR1 SQVTM and CDR2 ANQGSEA.

In its sample, this clone was seen once. The genes are TRBV6-6 and TRBJ1-2; D unclear. Trimming shortened V by 4 bases and J by 4 bases, and 19 bases separated the two germline ends. The germline V gene encodes CDR1 MNHNY and CDR2 SVGAGI (reference sequence). The CDR3 sequence is 16 residues long. CDR3 sequence reads: CASSFALEIIGYGYTF. As DNA, the CDR3 is TGTGCCAGCAGTTTCGCCCTAGAAATAATAGGCTATGGCTACACCTTC.

V and J are TRBV6-5 and TRBJ2-1; 8 nucleotides align to TRBD2. The CDR3 has 13 amino acids. Losses at the gene ends were 7 bases for V and 7 bases for J; bases not matched to a gene: 6. Germline V lookup: CDR1 MNHEY, CDR2 SVGAGI. The CDR3 loop reads CASNTAGVNEQFF. The CDR3 DNA reads as TGTGCCAGCAACACAGCGGGAGTTAATGAGCAGTTCTTC.

This clone was seen at least ten times. The genes are TRBV4-3 and TRBJ2-7, with a weak D call TRBD2 (6 bases). CDR1 and CDR2 from the germline V gene are LGHNA and YSLEER. V lost 0 bases and J lost 3, with 15 bases in between. CDR3 length equals 16 residues. As DNA, the CDR3 is TGCGCCAGCAGCCAAGAAAGTGGCGGGGCGGACTACGAGCAGTACTTC. Translating it yields CASSQESGGADYEQYF.

The chain carries TRBV18 and TRBJ1-1, with 9 bases lining up with TRBD1. With V trimmed by 3 bases and J by 5 bases, 10 bases remained unmatched. Looked up from germline, CDR1 is KGHSH and CDR2 is LQKENI. The CDR3 runs to 16 residues. Written as DNA, the CDR3 is TGTGCCAGCTCACCGCCCCTACAGGGGGCGCGAACTGAAGCTTTCTTT. Translation: CASSPPLQGARTEAFF.

The chain uses TRBV2 and TRBJ2-1; TRBD2 aligns across 8 bases. Germline CDR1 reads SNHLY; CDR2 reads FYNNEI. V trimming: 4 bases; J trimming: 3 bases; junction bases outside the gene matches: 5. CDR3 length: 15 amino acids. The CDR3 DNA follows: TGTGCCAGCAGTGCGGTGCGGGGGGTCTACAATGAGCAGTTCTTC. This encodes CASSAVRGVYNEQFF.

Turning to this clone: Other DNA sequences in this specimen translate into the identical CDR3. The J gene is TRBJ1-3, the V gene TRBV5-1; no reliable D call. CDR1 is SGHRS, CDR2 YFSETQ, per germline. Trimming removed 2 bases from V and 2 bases from J, with 8 bases in between. This CDR3 has 14 residues. As DNA, the CDR3 is TGCGCCAGCAGCTTAACCGGGGCTGGAAACACCATATATTTT. This gives the protein CASSLTGAGNTIYF.